Following are 10 T cell receptor beta chains from one sample sequenced in a study of PD-1 blockade in classical Hodgkin lymphoma. The method was immunoSEQ multiplex PCR; TCRdb's version includes in-frame clones alone and lacks a portion of them. The sample records about 15,000 clones, 75% to 90% being singletons. Every single patient, without exception, relapsed after autologous stem cell transplantation, and brentuximab vedotin exposure varied. The specimen was peripheral blood mononuclear cells (PBMCs), collected before the second cycle of nivolumab. The receptor source for this set is a human donor with classical Hodgkin lymphoma.

The chain combines TRBV7-9 with TRBJ2-3; D possibly uses TRBD1 or TRBD2 (6 bases each). Germline values: CDR1 SEHNR, CDR2 FQNEAQ (reference sequence). With 3 bases removed from V and 6 bases from J, the gap between germline ends came to 13 bases. The CDR3 is 14 amino acids. This CDR3 reads CASSFTGASDTQYF. The CDR3 DNA follows: TGTGCCAGCAGCTTCACGGGGGCATCGGATACGCAGTATTTT. Combining the CDR3 with reference TRBV7-9 and TRBJ2-3 gives the whole variable domain DTGVSQNPRHKITKRGQNVTFRCDPISEHNRLYWYRQTLGQGPEFLTYFQNEAQLEKSRLLSDRFSAERPKGSFSTLEIQRTEQGDSAMYLCASSFTGASDTQYFGPGTRLTVL.

The chain uses TRBV27 and TRBJ2-7; possible D gene TRBD1, 5 bases. The ends were cut back, 2 bases at V and 6 bases at J, with 14 bases in the middle. Germline-derived CDR1 and CDR2 are MNHEY and SMNVEV (reference sequence). The CDR3 is 14 residues long. This chain's CDR3 is CASSLGAAGGEQYF. DNA for the CDR3: TGTGCCAGCAGTTTAGGGGCGGCCGGCGGCGAGCAGTACTTC.

J is TRBJ2-1 and V is TRBV7-9; 7 nucleotides match TRBD2. CDR1 and CDR2 (germline): SEHNR, FQNEAQ (reference sequence). The J segment lost 3 bases and the V segment lost 2 bases, leaving 16 bases of the junction unmatched. This CDR3 comprises 19 residues. The CDR3 is CASSLWGGGVRVDYNEQFF. The CDR3 DNA reads as TGTGCCAGCAGCTTATGGGGCGGGGGAGTCAGGGTGGACTACAATGAGCAGTTCTTC.

This chain connects TRBV9 to TRBJ2-1; a possible D gene is TRBD2 (5 bases). Deletions cut 1 base from V and 7 bases from J, with 9 bases between. The length of the CDR3 is 13 residues. Germline V CDR1 and CDR2: SGDLS, YYNGEE. The chain's CDR3 is CASSVSGGNEQFF. The CDR3 bases are TGTGCCAGCAGCGTAAGCGGCGGGAATGAGCAGTTCTTC.

The CDR3 loop reads CASSDGGLVNEQYF. The CDR3 DNA reads TGCGCCAGCAGCGACGGGGGGCTTGTAAACGAGCAGTACTTC. The rearrangement joins TRBV5-1 to TRBJ2-7; TRBD2 is a possible D gene (7 bases). This CDR3 spans 14 amino acids. V was cut by 4 bases and J by 5 bases, with 16 bases left in between. Germline CDR1 is SGHRS and CDR2 is YFSETQ.

The rearrangement links TRBV11-2 to TRBJ1-5; D is undetermined. This CDR3 contains 14 residues. V lost 1 base and J 3 bases, leaving 7 bases between the germline ends. Germline CDR1 and CDR2: SGHAT and FQNNGV. CDR3 sequence reads: CASSLGGTNQPQHF. CDR3 DNA: TGTGCCAGCAGCTTAGGGGGAACCAATCAGCCCCAGCATTTT.

This chain links TRBV9 with TRBJ2-3; TRBD2 matches at 10 bases. V trimming: 5 bases; J trimming: 4 bases; junction bases outside the gene matches: 4. This CDR3 comprises 14 residues. Germline CDR1 reads SGDLS; CDR2 reads YYNGEE. CDR3 sequence (DNA): TGTGCCAGCAGGCTAGCGGGAGACGCAGATACGCAGTATTTT. It encodes CASRLAGDADTQYF.

V gene TRBV10-2 combines with J gene TRBJ1-6; maybe TRBD1 (5 bases). Deletions cut 7 bases from V and 6 bases from J, with 13 bases between. Germline assignment: CDR1 WSHSY and CDR2 SAAADI. The CDR3 loop spans 14 amino acids. CDR3 loop: CASTQDRSNSPLHF. CDR3 nucleotide sequence: TGCGCCAGCACTCAAGACAGAAGTAATTCACCCCTCCACTTT.

The chain couples TRBV19 to TRBJ2-7; no clear D. V was trimmed by 3 bases and J by 0 bases, leaving 12 bases between them. The V gene's germline CDR1 is LNHDA and CDR2 SQIVND (reference sequence). The CDR3 extends over 15 amino acids. In DNA form, the CDR3 reads TGTGCCAGTAGTATTCTAAAAAACCCCTCCTACGAGCAGTACTTC. Its protein product is CASSILKNPSYEQYF.

This clone appeared a few times. In DNA, the CDR3 is TGCAGCGCCACAGGGGTTAGTGATGGCTACACCTTC. It yields the protein CSATGVSDGYTF. V usage is TRBV29-1 and J usage is TRBJ1-2, with TRBD1 identical over 7 bases. Trimming cost V 7 bases and J 6 bases; bases outside gene matches: 8. Germline loops: CDR1 SQVTM, CDR2 ANQGSEA. CDR3 size: 12 residues.